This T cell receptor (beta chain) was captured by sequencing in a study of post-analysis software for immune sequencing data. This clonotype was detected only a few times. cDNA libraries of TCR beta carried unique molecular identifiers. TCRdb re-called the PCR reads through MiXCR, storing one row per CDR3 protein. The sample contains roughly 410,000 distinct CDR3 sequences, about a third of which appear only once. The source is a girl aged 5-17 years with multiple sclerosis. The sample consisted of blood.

The CDR3 nucleotides read TGTGCCAGCAGTTACACCTTTGGGCCTAACGAGCAGTACTTC. Protein: CASSYTFGPNEQYF. The chain links TRBV6-5 to TRBJ2-7, with D uncertain. CDR1 is MNHEY, CDR2 SVGAGI, per germline. This CDR3 is built from 14 residues. Trimming cost V 2 bases and J 5 bases, with 13 bases left between them.